A selection of T cell receptor beta chains follows, all from one sample in a study of regulatory T cells in long-lasting Graves disease. Each CDR3 protein gets one entry after TCRdb re-called the multiplex PCR reads with MiXCR. The repertoire holds fewer than 500,000 distinct CDR3 sequences, with around 15% as singletons. This sample was shared with a second study, whose subject was T cells in Graves' hyperthyroidism and ophthalmopathy.

Sequenced here: peripheral blood mononuclear cells (PBMCs), sampled at new diagnosis, from a patient treated with antithyroid drugs. All receptors derive from a man in his forties with Graves disease. CDR3s include the opening cysteine and the closing phenylalanine or tryptophan. Each record gives: clone size, D gene, V gene, J gene, CDR3 protein, CDR3 DNA. The D gene is left open where the match is weak. A row's size may be missing; if present it is once, few, many or a size class.

-	-	TRBV15	TRBJ2-5	CATSTVRGTQYF	TGTGCCACCAGCACGGTGCGAGGGACCCAGTACTTC
few	-	TRBV3-1	TRBJ1-5	CASSQVRDTNQPQHF	TGTGCCAGCAGCCAAGTAAGGGACACCAATCAGCCCCAGCATTTT
few	-	TRBV6-1	TRBJ2-1	CASGESGLGNRNEQFF	TGTGCCAGCGGTGAGTCGGGGCTGGGAAATCGCAATGAGCAGTTCTTC
many	-	TRBV20-1	TRBJ2-1	CSARQLSYNEQFF	TGCAGTGCTAGACAGCTCTCCTACAATGAGCAGTTCTTC
many	-	TRBV5-1	TRBJ2-7	CASSFGGRVYEQYF	TGTGCCAGCAGCTTTGGGGGCCGGGTCTACGAGCAGTACTTC
-	-	TRBV14	TRBJ2-3	CASSHQGTQYF	TGTGCCAGCAGCCACCAGGGAACGCAGTATTTT
many	TRBD2	TRBV7-9	TRBJ2-2	CASSETSTSGRGSTGELFF	TGTGCCAGCAGCGAAACCTCGACTAGCGGGAGGGGGAGCACCGGGGAGCTGTTTTTT
few	-	TRBV5-1	TRBJ1-3	CASSFEGSGNTIYF	TGCGCCAGCAGCTTCGAAGGCTCTGGAAACACCATATATTTT
-	-	TRBV28	TRBJ1-2	CASSSQARRGYTF	TGTGCCAGCAGTTCACAAGCCCGGCGGGGCTACACCTTC
few	-	TRBV6-1	TRBJ1-3	CASSDGIGNTIYF	TGTGCCAGCAGTGACGGGATCGGAAACACCATATATTTT
many	-	TRBV28	TRBJ1-1	CASSLRGRGVTEAFF	TGTGCCAGCAGTTTGAGGGGAAGAGGGGTTACTGAAGCTTTCTTT
many	TRBD2	TRBV7-9	TRBJ2-2	CASSLAGGTGELFF	TGTGCCAGCAGCTTAGCGGGAGGGACCGGGGAGCTGTTTTTT
many	-	TRBV12-3/TRBV12-4	TRBJ2-4	CASSLVGDVKNIQYF	TGTGCCAGCAGTTTAGTGGGAGACGTAAAAAACATTCAGTACTTC
-	TRBD2	TRBV20-1	TRBJ2-2	CSAATSGRVVGELFF	TGCAGTGCAGCCACTAGCGGGAGGGTGGTCGGGGAGCTGTTTTTT
many	-	TRBV3-1	TRBJ1-2	CASSQPGAGGYTF	TGTGCCAGCAGCCAACCAGGGGCGGGTGGCTACACCTTC
-	TRBD2	TRBV7-2	TRBJ2-2	CASRAAWSPLAGGRPNTGELFF	TGTGCCAGCAGGGCTGCTTGGTCACCTCTAGCGGGGGGGCGTCCGAACACCGGGGAGCTGTTTTTT
-	-	TRBV6-1	TRBJ1-2	CASSEQGAYGYTF	TGTGCCAGCAGTGAACAGGGTGCCTATGGCTACACCTTC
-	TRBD1	TRBV5-5	TRBJ1-2	CASSLTGGVDYGYTF	TGTGCCAGCAGCCTGACAGGGGGCGTTGACTATGGCTACACCTTC
many	-	TRBV11-2	TRBJ1-1	CASSYLPSGGWSEAFF	TGTGCCAGCAGTTATCTACCATCGGGGGGCTGGTCTGAAGCTTTCTTT
few	-	TRBV12-3/TRBV12-4	TRBJ1-2	CASSPTVSYGYTF	TGTGCCAGCAGTCCTACAGTAAGCTATGGCTACACCTTC
many	-	TRBV5-1	TRBJ2-7	CASSLGSGGFQEQYF	TGCGCCAGCAGCTTGGGATCAGGCGGGTTTCAGGAGCAGTACTTC
-	-	TRBV6-5	TRBJ1-2	CASSYGGPNYGYTF	TGTGCCAGCAGTTACGGGGGGCCTAACTATGGCTACACCTTC
few	-	TRBV3-1	TRBJ1-6	CASSHDLGLPDNSPLHF	TGTGCCAGCAGCCATGATTTGGGACTCCCAGATAATTCACCCCTCCACTTT
many	-	TRBV7-6	TRBJ2-2	CASSFEGVVWTGELFF	TGTGCCAGCAGCTTCGAAGGGGTCGTGTGGACCGGGGAGCTGTTTTTT
few	-	TRBV28	TRBJ2-4	CASSLTGTPKNIQYF	TGTGCCAGCAGTCTTACCGGGACACCTAAAAACATTCAGTACTTC
many	-	TRBV29-1	TRBJ2-2	CSAGNRASTGELFF	TGCAGCGCTGGGAACAGGGCGAGCACCGGGGAGCTGTTTTTT
many	-	TRBV6-1	TRBJ2-5	CASSPSWGLKETQYF	TGTGCCAGCAGTCCCAGCTGGGGGTTAAAGGAGACCCAGTACTTC
-	-	TRBV15	TRBJ1-6	CATREGPNYNSPLHF	TGTGCCACCAGAGAAGGACCGAATTATAATTCACCCCTCCACTTT
many	-	TRBV12-3/TRBV12-4	TRBJ1-1	CASSLATGNTEAFF	TGTGCCAGCAGTTTAGCAACAGGGAACACTGAAGCTTTCTTT
many	-	TRBV12-3/TRBV12-4	TRBJ1-5	CASGSWGGNSNQPQHF	TGTGCCAGCGGGTCATGGGGGGGAAATAGCAATCAGCCCCAGCATTTT
many	TRBD2	TRBV28	TRBJ2-3	CASQPTSGRNTDTQYF	TGTGCCAGCCAACCGACTAGCGGGAGGAACACAGATACGCAGTATTTT
many	-	TRBV27	TRBJ2-5	CASSLTGVNTQETQYF	TGTGCCAGCAGTCTCACCGGGGTCAATACACAAGAGACCCAGTACTTC
many	-	TRBV5-1	TRBJ2-3	CASSLTAIPTDTQYF	TGCGCCAGCAGCTTGACCGCCATTCCCACAGATACGCAGTATTTT
many	TRBD1	TRBV11-2	TRBJ2-7	CASRSGTASYEQYF	TGTGCCAGCAGATCCGGGACAGCGAGCTACGAGCAGTACTTC
few	-	TRBV29-1	TRBJ2-1	CSVDSEQFF	TGCAGCGTTGATAGTGAGCAGTTCTTC
-	-	TRBV5-1	TRBJ1-4	CASSTDRPREKLFF	TGCGCCAGCAGCACTGACAGGCCCAGAGAAAAACTGTTTTTT
many	-	TRBV5-5	TRBJ2-7	CASSLEAVAYEQYF	TGTGCCAGCAGCTTGGAAGCAGTTGCCTACGAGCAGTACTTC
many	-	TRBV28	TRBJ2-3	CASSLRSDTQYF	TGTGCCAGCAGTTTAAGGTCAGATACGCAGTATTTT
few	-	TRBV7-2	TRBJ1-5	CASSLAGVGQPQHF	TGTGCCAGCAGCTTAGCGGGGGTAGGTCAGCCCCAGCATTTT
-	-	TRBV20-1	TRBJ1-5	CSAREFGMSGNQPQHF	TGCAGTGCTAGAGAGTTTGGGATGTCAGGTAATCAGCCCCAGCATTTT
-	TRBD1	TRBV28	TRBJ2-7	CASSPARGIPYEQYF	TGTGCCAGCAGCCCGGCCAGGGGGATCCCCTACGAGCAGTACTTC
-	-	TRBV7-3	TRBJ2-6	CASSLTGGGANVLTF	TGTGCCAGCAGCTTAACAGGGGGTGGGGCCAACGTCCTGACTTTC
-	TRBD2	TRBV7-8	TRBJ2-1	CASSKLAGYTYNEQFF	TGTGCCAGCAGTAAACTAGCGGGATACACCTACAATGAGCAGTTCTTC
many	-	TRBV28	TRBJ2-3	CASSFGGVEDTQYF	TGTGCCAGCAGTTTTGGGGGAGTTGAAGATACGCAGTATTTT
many	-	TRBV3-1	TRBJ1-5	CASSQLSGDQPQHF	TGTGCCAGCAGCCAATTGTCAGGGGATCAGCCCCAGCATTTT
-	-	TRBV29-1	TRBJ2-3	CSVVLGTDTQYF	TGCAGCGTTGTCCTGGGCACAGATACGCAGTATTTT
many	TRBD1	TRBV5-1	TRBJ1-1	CASSQGTVTSEAFF	TGCGCCAGCAGCCAAGGGACAGTTACTTCTGAAGCTTTCTTT
-	TRBD1	TRBV2	TRBJ1-1	CASILTGWGQLNTEAFF	TGTGCCAGCATCTTAACGGGGTGGGGACAGCTGAACACTGAAGCTTTCTTT
many	TRBD1	TRBV28	TRBJ1-5	CASSLRQGGIYSNQPQHF	TGTGCCAGCAGTTTAAGGCAGGGGGGAATCTATAGCAATCAGCCCCAGCATTTT
-	-	TRBV28	TRBJ1-6	CASSARGADNSPLHF	TGTGCCAGCAGTGCCCGGGGGGCGGATAATTCACCCCTCCACTTT
many	-	TRBV28	TRBJ1-2	CASSPPEGGGGYTF	TGTGCCAGCAGTCCACCGGAGGGGGGCGGTGGCTACACCTTC
few	TRBD1	TRBV29-1	TRBJ2-7	CSVAGQGSGSEQYF	TGCAGCGTTGCGGGACAGGGATCCGGCTCCGAGCAGTACTTC
many	-	TRBV11-3	TRBJ2-7	CASSLARDFAYEQYF	TGTGCCAGCAGCTTAGCCCGGGACTTCGCCTACGAGCAGTACTTC
-	TRBD1	TRBV30	TRBJ2-2	CAWSRDSLNTGELFF	TGTGCCTGGAGCCGGGACAGCTTAAACACCGGGGAGCTGTTTTTT
many	-	TRBV28	TRBJ2-5	CASKTGPRPGETQYF	TGTGCCAGTAAAACCGGGCCAAGGCCCGGAGAGACCCAGTACTTC